This TCR beta chain was observed in a study of T cells expressing NK-cell markers. About the research overall: Sorted CD3+CD56+NKG2C+, CD3+CD56+NKG2C- and CD3+CD56-NKG2C+ T cells supplied TCR beta repertoires.

To note about this clonotype: Its antigen is not identified.

Study-wide points: Among four donors, these clonotypes also ranked first in the CD3+CD56-NKG2C+ fraction.

Per the germline V gene, CDR1 is SQVTM and CDR2 is ANQGSEA. CDR3 size: 13 residues. For TCR beta, cDNA was produced by 5'RACE template switching with UMIs. TCRdb reprocessed the 5' RACE reads and keeps a single row for each CDR3 protein, giving no DNA. The sample data list around 470,000 distinct CDR3 sequences. The chain employs TRBV29-1 and TRBJ1-6. Sequencing used blood T cells: a sorted CD56 or NKG2C T cell subset, CD4+ or CD8+ T cells, or bulk PBMC T cells (not recorded which). This sequence was found in a woman between 50 and 59 years old in good health. This CDR3 is CSVRQNGNSPLHF.